A single sample gave rise to the 17 T cell receptor beta chains below, sequenced in a study of early T cells in non-severe SARS-CoV-2 infection. TCRdb reanalysed the 5' RACE reads using MiXCR and keeps one entry per CDR3 protein. The data contain 68,000 or so distinct CDR3 sequences, about an eighth of them singletons. Input material: whole blood. These receptors all stem from an adult who was a healthcare worker with PCR-confirmed SARS-CoV-2 infection or an uninfected control (not recorded which).

This clonotype was seen repeatedly, ten times or more. The chain employs TRBV7-8 and TRBJ2-6; D remains unclear. The CDR3 length is 16 residues. The V gene lost 5 bases and the J gene lost 2 bases, with 13 bases spanning the gap. Germline CDR1 and CDR2: SGHVS and FQNEAQ. Here the CDR3 reads CASSRTQWAGANVLTF. The CDR3 nucleotides are TGTGCCAGCAGCCGGACCCAATGGGCTGGGGCCAACGTCCTGACTTTC.

This clonotype was counted ten times or more. The genes are TRBV7-3 and TRBJ2-3; D gene ambiguous. Trimming removed 5 bases from V and 4 bases from J, with 10 bases in between. Germline V lookup: CDR1 SGHTA, CDR2 FQGTGA. CDR3 length equals 13 residues. CDR3 nucleotide sequence: TGTGCCAGCAGCGCCCTTTCGGCAGATACGCAGTATTTT. Translating gives CASSALSADTQYF. Together with reference TRBV7-3 and TRBJ2-3, the CDR3 gives the full variable domain: GAGVSQTPSNKVTEKGKYVELRCDPISGHTALYWYRQSLGQGPEFLIYFQGTGAADDSGLPNDRFFAVRPEGSVSTLKIQRTERGDSAVYLCASSALSADTQYFGPGTRLTVL.

This sequence joins TRBV27 and TRBJ2-2, with D possibly being TRBD1 or TRBD2 (5 bases each). The CDR3 is 16 residues long. Per the germline V gene, CDR1 is MNHEY and CDR2 is SMNVEV (reference sequence). V was shortened by 3 bases and J by 6 bases, with 17 bases between the two germline ends. CDR3 coding DNA: TGTGCCAGCAGTTTCGGATACGCAGGGAGAGCCGGGGAGCTGTTTTTT. This sequence encodes CASSFGYAGRAGELFF.

The chain carries TRBV2 and TRBJ2-3, with D uncertain. The CDR3 loop spans 12 amino acids. Trimming stripped 3 bases from V and 7 bases from J, with 8 bases between. The germline CDR1 and CDR2 sequences are SNHLY and FYNNEI. CDR3: CASSDRQYTQYF. DNA of the CDR3: TGTGCCAGCAGTGACCGGCAGTATACGCAGTATTTT.

This clonotype was picked up many times. The chain's CDR3 is CASSLGTSGEQFF. CDR3 coding DNA: TGTGCCAGCAGCTTGGGGACTAGCGGTGAGCAGTTCTTC. V usage is TRBV7-6 and J usage is TRBJ2-1, with TRBD2 matching over 11 bases. J gave up 9 bases and V 3 bases, and 1 base lay outside the gene matches. This CDR3 has 13 amino acids. CDR1 is SGHVS, CDR2 FNYEAQ, per germline.

The V call is TRBV18, the J call TRBJ2-3, with TRBD1 identical over 9 bases. With 5 bases clipped from V and 1 base from J, the junction kept 7 bases outside the gene matches. Germline V gives CDR1 KGHSH, CDR2 LQKENI. This CDR3 comprises 16 residues. The CDR3: CASSSRDRAGTDTQYF. CDR3 bases: TGTGCCAGCTCATCTCGGGACAGGGCGGGCACAGATACGCAGTATTTT.

On this clonotype: An end of the junction differs from the germline gene, which may be a read error. The V call is TRBV5-6, the J call TRBJ1-6; 7 nucleotides match TRBD1. The CDR3 runs 15 residues. Germline CDR1 and CDR2: SGHDT and YYEEEE. This chain's CDR3 is CVSSLRQGTLIALHF. CDR3 sequence (DNA): TGTGTCAGCAGCCTACGACAGGGCACCCTAATCGCCCTCCACTTT.

CDR3 sequence (DNA): TGCGCCAGCACCCTTTGGGGGGGACAGGGATATGGCTACACCTTC. Translating gives CASTLWGGQGYGYTF. The rearrangement joins TRBV5-1 to TRBJ1-2, with 9 bases fitting TRBD1. The CDR3 runs to 15 residues. Germline V gene lookup returns CDR1 SGHRS and CDR2 YFSETQ. Losses at the gene ends were 6 bases for V and 5 bases for J; bases not matched to a gene: 11. Full variable domain (outside the CDR3, taken from reference TRBV5-1 and TRBJ1-2): KAGVTQTPRYLIKTRGQQVTLSCSPISGHRSVSWYQQTPGQGLQFLFEYFSETQRNKGNFPGRFSGRQFSNSRSEMNVSTLELGDSALYLCASTLWGGQGYGYTFGSGTRLTVV.

This chain joins TRBV7-9 and TRBJ1-1; tentative D call: TRBD1 (5 bases). Looked up from germline, CDR1 is SEHNR and CDR2 is FQNEAQ (reference sequence). V was cut by 5 bases and J by 6 bases, with 16 bases left in between. The CDR3 is 14 amino acids. CDR3: CASSNPVLGAEAFF. The CDR3 DNA follows: TGTGCCAGCAGCAACCCAGTGTTGGGGGCTGAAGCTTTCTTT.

This rearrangement joins TRBV2 to TRBJ1-2; 7 positions match TRBD1. CDR3 size: 12 residues. Germline trimming cut 10 bases from V and 4 bases from J; bases unmatched to any gene: 6. Per germline, CDR1 SNHLY and CDR2 FYNNEI. CDR3 in DNA: TGTGCCACCGACAGGGAGATCTATGGCTACACCTTC. This gives the protein CATDREIYGYTF. The whole variable domain, filled in from reference TRBV2 and TRBJ1-2, reads EPEVTQTPSHQVTQMGQEVILRCVPISNHLYFYWYRQILGQKVEFLVSFYNNEISEKSEIFDDQFSVERPDGSNFTLKIRSTKLEDSAMYFCATDREIYGYTFGSGTRLTVV.

This clonotype was detected many times. The chain is built from TRBV29-1 and TRBJ2-4; 7 bases line up with TRBD1. The ends lost 7 bases at V and 0 bases at J; junction bases unmatched: 3. CDR1 is SQVTM and CDR2 is ANQGSEA in the germline V gene. This CDR3 is 13 amino acids long. CDR3 protein: CSGTGLAKNIQYF. The DNA for the CDR3 is TGCAGCGGGACAGGACTAGCCAAAAACATTCAGTACTTC.

This clonotype was picked up a small number of times. This chain connects TRBV5-1 to TRBJ2-3, with D maybe TRBD2 (6 bases). Trimming removed 4 bases from V and 2 bases from J, with 14 bases in between. Germline CDR1 and CDR2: SGHRS and YFSETQ. The CDR3 has 15 residues. The CDR3 bases are TGCGCCAGCAGCCGACTGGGACTTAACACAGATACGCAGTATTTT. It yields the protein CASSRLGLNTDTQYF.

With regard to this clonotype: With a much larger clone just one base away, this may be a read error. The chain is built from TRBV11-2 and TRBJ1-6; D is undetermined. The CDR3 runs 13 residues. The germline V gene encodes CDR1 SGHAT and CDR2 FQNNGV. Trimming pared 5 bases from V and 7 bases from J, leaving 9 bases between. The CDR3 sequence is CASSIPGNSPLHF. As DNA, the CDR3 is TGTGCCAGCAGCATTCCGGGAAATTCACCCCTCCACTTT.

V and J are TRBV29-1 and TRBJ2-7; TRBD1 matches 7 bases. Losses at the gene ends were 5 bases for V and 1 base for J; bases not matched to a gene: 5. CDR3 length: 13 residues. The germline V gene has CDR1 SQVTM and CDR2 ANQGSEA. The CDR3 DNA follows: TGCAGCGTTACAGGGGATGTTTCCTACGAGCAGTACTTC. Its translation is CSVTGDVSYEQYF.

J is TRBJ2-1 and V is TRBV6-2 or TRBV6-3; no reliable D call. Germline V gene data show CDR1 as MNHEY and CDR2 as SVGEGT. With 5 bases removed from V and 7 bases from J, the gap between germline ends came to 6 bases. The CDR3 length is 11 residues. The CDR3 region is CASSVKNEQFF. Here the CDR3 DNA reads TGTGCCAGCAGTGTGAAGAATGAGCAGTTCTTC.

This clonotype has only a few counts. This rearrangement joins TRBV29-1 to TRBJ1-1; no definite D call. V dropped 7 bases and J dropped 1 base, with 13 bases sitting between them. CDR3 length: 13 amino acids. The germline CDR1 and CDR2 sequences are SQVTM and ANQGSEA. CDR3 bases: TGCAGCGGCCTAACCGGGCAGAACACTGAAGCTTTCTTT. It is translated as CSGLTGQNTEAFF.

At least ten counts were recorded for this clonotype. This sequence joins TRBV5-6 and TRBJ2-4, with 7 bases lining up with TRBD2. The CDR3 sequence is 12 residues long. CDR1 is SGHDT and CDR2 is YYEEEE in the germline V gene. V was clipped by 3 bases and J by 9 bases; unmatched bases: 3. The CDR3 is CASSSREAIQYF. For the CDR3, the DNA is TGTGCCAGCAGCTCCCGGGAGGCCATTCAGTACTTC.